This T cell receptor beta chain derives from a study of cytomegalovirus exposure and HLA in healthy donors. Generated by immunoSEQ multiplex PCR, the TCRdb table keeps only in-frame clones and is missing some. The sample lists 66,000 or so clones, approximately 97% occurring once. Remarks on this clone: Its antigen is as yet unknown.

Germline CDR1 and CDR2: MNHNS and SASEGT. CDR3 length: 13 amino acids. Trimming cost V 2 bases and J 4 bases, with 8 bases left between them. Whole-study results and caveats: Cytomegalovirus association was listed for 164 TCR beta chains. The tendency of first-cohort TCR clusters to co-occur in the 90 to 150 validation repertoires emerged from a later analysis.

The sequenced sample consisted of PBMCs. The chain joins TRBV6-1 to TRBJ1-2; D not resolved. The clonotype comes from a woman younger than 30 in good health and CMV-seropositive. The CDR3, as DNA: TGTGCCAGCAGTGAACCGCTACTCTATGGCTACACCTTC. It translates to CASSEPLLYGYTF.